The 13 T cell receptor beta chains reported below all come from one sample, sequenced in a study of siplizumab effects on memory and regulatory T cells. Produced via immunoSEQ multiplex PCR; TCRdb's table is partial and in-frame only. The sample lists some 62,000 clones; 79% were seen once. Sequencing input: memory CD4+ T cells sorted from blood. The origin of the receptors is a human donor in good health.

This chain uses TRBV5-4 with TRBJ2-2; D unclear. The CDR3 covers 15 residues. The V end was cut by 2 bases, the J end by 6 bases, with 14 bases between. The germline V gene encodes CDR1 SGHNT and CDR2 YYREEE (reference sequence). Here the CDR3 reads CASSFRSRAAGELFF. Here the CDR3 DNA reads TGTGCCAGCAGCTTTCGCAGTCGGGCTGCCGGGGAGCTGTTTTTT.

The rearrangement uses TRBV20-1 and TRBJ2-7; D perhaps matches TRBD1 (5 bases). V lost 6 bases, J lost 0 bases, and 6 bases lay in between. Germline lookup yields CDR1 DFQATT and CDR2 SNEGSKA (reference sequence). CDR3 length equals 11 residues. Here the CDR3 reads CSAGDSYEQYF. CDR3 nucleotide sequence: TGCAGTGCAGGGGACTCCTACGAGCAGTACTTC.

The rearrangement links TRBV18 to TRBJ2-7, with a tentative D call TRBD1 (5 bases). Trimming shortened V by 2 bases and J by 7 bases, and 15 bases separated the two germline ends. The CDR3 contains 14 residues. From germline, CDR1 is KGHSH and CDR2 LQKENI. CDR3 nucleotide sequence: TGTGCCAGCTCACCAAGACAGTACCTTGGTGAGCAGTACTTC. Protein: CASSPRQYLGEQYF.

This chain joins TRBV28 and TRBJ2-7; tentative D call: TRBD2 (6 bases). The CDR3 sequence is 12 residues long. The V and J ends lost 10 bases and 1 base respectively, with 11 bases between them. CDR1 and CDR2 from the germline V gene are MDHEN and SYDVKM. The CDR3 here is CATLGTSYEQYF. The CDR3 DNA sequence: TGTGCCACCCTAGGGACTTCCTACGAGCAGTACTTC.

The chain joins TRBV10-3 to TRBJ2-7; possibly TRBD1 for D (6 bases). The V gene's germline CDR1 is ENHRY and CDR2 SYGVKD. The CDR3 spans 14 residues. Trimming left V 4 bases short and J 2 bases short, with 12 bases between. CDR3: CAISARGLAYEQYF. The CDR3 DNA is TGTGCCATCAGTGCCAGGGGCCTAGCCTACGAGCAGTACTTC.

The chain has TRBV11-2 and TRBJ2-1; 14 bases agree with TRBD2. Germline values: CDR1 SGHAT, CDR2 FQNNGV. The CDR3 extends over 16 amino acids. Germline trimming cut 4 bases from V and 10 bases from J; bases unmatched to any gene: 9. The CDR3 DNA follows: TGTGCCAGCAGCTCCCGACTAGCGGGGGGGCCATGGGAGCAGTTCTTC. It encodes CASSSRLAGGPWEQFF.

The J gene is TRBJ2-7, the V gene TRBV5-1; weak D call: TRBD1 (5 bases). In germline, CDR1 is SGHRS, CDR2 YFSETQ. V lost 5 bases, J lost 3 bases, and 12 bases lay in between. The CDR3 has 13 amino acids. The CDR3 protein is CASRQGNGYEQYF. The CDR3 DNA follows: TGCGCCAGCAGGCAGGGTAATGGCTACGAGCAGTACTTC.

J is TRBJ1-5 and V is TRBV6-6, with D perhaps TRBD1 (5 bases). CDR1 and CDR2 (germline): MNHNY, SVGAGI (reference sequence). The CDR3 contains 15 residues. Trimming stripped 0 bases from V and 5 bases from J, with 11 bases between. The CDR3 region is CASSYSGVGDQPQHF. In DNA form, the CDR3 reads TGTGCCAGCAGTTACTCAGGAGTAGGGGATCAGCCCCAGCATTTT.

The J gene is TRBJ2-3, the V gene TRBV5-4; 9 bases are a match to TRBD1. CDR3 length: 15 amino acids. Germline V gene lookup returns CDR1 SGHNT and CDR2 YYREEE (reference sequence). Losses at the gene ends were 4 bases for V and 1 base for J; bases not matched to a gene: 4. The CDR3 reads CASSPDRGGTDTQYF. In DNA form, the CDR3 reads TGTGCCAGCAGCCCGGACAGGGGTGGCACAGATACGCAGTATTTT.

The CDR3 protein is CASSFSGLAGDTRSYEQYF. For the CDR3, the DNA is TGTGCCAGCAGTTTCTCGGGACTAGCGGGCGACACTCGCTCCTACGAGCAGTACTTC. The genes are TRBV28 and TRBJ2-7; 12 bases line up with TRBD2. The ends lost 3 bases at V and 0 bases at J; junction bases unmatched: 12. Germline assignment: CDR1 MDHEN and CDR2 SYDVKM. This CDR3 region has 19 residues.

This clone has a handful of counts. In DNA form, the CDR3 reads TGTGCCTGGGGTTCTGTGTCTCAGCCCCAGCATTTT. Its translation is CAWGSVSQPQHF. V gene TRBV30 combines with J gene TRBJ1-5; no definite D call. Germline assignment: CDR1 GTSNPN and CDR2 SVGIG (reference sequence). The germline V and J ends were trimmed by 5 bases and 6 bases, with 11 bases remaining between them. This CDR3 is built from 12 residues.

This clone turned up a few times. The chain is built from TRBV5-1 and TRBJ1-1; TRBD1 is a possible D gene (6 bases). The germline V gene has CDR1 SGHRS and CDR2 YFSETQ. Trimming stripped 2 bases from V and 2 bases from J, with 13 bases between. The CDR3 runs 15 residues. CDR3 sequence (DNA): TGCGCCAGCAGCTTAGGGGGTTCGGAAAACACTGAAGCTTTCTTT. Translation: CASSLGGSENTEAFF.

The J gene is TRBJ1-6, the V gene TRBV11-2; D gene unclear. This CDR3 has 17 residues. The V gene's germline CDR1 is SGHAT and CDR2 FQNNGV. The V gene lost 0 bases and the J gene lost 7 bases, with 16 bases spanning the gap. Here the CDR3 reads CASSLDVREASNSPLHF. The CDR3 DNA sequence: TGTGCCAGCAGCTTAGATGTAAGGGAGGCTTCCAATTCACCCCTCCACTTT.